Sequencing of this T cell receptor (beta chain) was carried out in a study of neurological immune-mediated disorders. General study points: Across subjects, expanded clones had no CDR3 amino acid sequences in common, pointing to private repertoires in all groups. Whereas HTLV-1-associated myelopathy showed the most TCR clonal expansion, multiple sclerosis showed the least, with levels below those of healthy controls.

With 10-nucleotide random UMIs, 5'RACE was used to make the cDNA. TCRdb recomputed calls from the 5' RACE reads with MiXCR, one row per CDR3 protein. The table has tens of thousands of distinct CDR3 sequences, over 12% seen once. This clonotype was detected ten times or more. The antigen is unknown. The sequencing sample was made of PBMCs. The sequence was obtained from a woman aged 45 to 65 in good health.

CDR3 in DNA: TGTGCCAGCAGACCCTCAGGGGGTCGCGAGCAGTACTTC. It yields the protein CASRPSGGREQYF. This chain connects TRBV11-2 to TRBJ2-7, with TRBD1 matching over 7 bases. CDR3 length equals 13 residues. Per germline, CDR1 SGHAT and CDR2 FQNNGV. The V gene end was trimmed by 6 bases and the J gene end by 6 bases; junction bases not matched to a gene: 8.